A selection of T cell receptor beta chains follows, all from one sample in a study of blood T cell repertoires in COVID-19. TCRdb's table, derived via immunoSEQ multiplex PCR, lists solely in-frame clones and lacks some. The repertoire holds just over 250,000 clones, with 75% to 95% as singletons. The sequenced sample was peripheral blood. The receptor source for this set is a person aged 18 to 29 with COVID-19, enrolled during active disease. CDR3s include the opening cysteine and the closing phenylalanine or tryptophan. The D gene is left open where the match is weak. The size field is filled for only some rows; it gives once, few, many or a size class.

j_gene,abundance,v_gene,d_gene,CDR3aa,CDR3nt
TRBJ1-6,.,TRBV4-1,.,CASSQGRGAGSPLHF,TGCGCCAGCAGCCAAGGTCGGGGGGCCGGTTCACCCCTCCACTTT
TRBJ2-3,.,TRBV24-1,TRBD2,CATSDPGTSGGTQYF,TGTGCCACCAGTGATCCCGGGACTAGCGGGGGTACGCAGTATTTT
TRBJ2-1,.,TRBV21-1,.,CASSNILRGSYNEQFF,TGTGCCAGCAGCAATATCCTCCGGGGCTCCTACAATGAGCAGTTCTTC
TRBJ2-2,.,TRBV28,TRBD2,CASSTHRTSGRPGELFF,TGTGCCAGCAGCACGCACCGGACTAGCGGGAGGCCCGGGGAGCTGTTTTTT
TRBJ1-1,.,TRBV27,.,CASSLGGLNTEAFF,TGTGCCAGCAGTTTAGGAGGCCTGAACACTGAAGCTTTCTTT
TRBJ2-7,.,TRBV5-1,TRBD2,CASSLGTSGRVYEQYF,TGCGCCAGCAGCTTGGGTACTAGCGGGAGGGTTTACGAGCAGTACTTC
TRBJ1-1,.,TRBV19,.,CASSIGAGTEAFF,TGTGCCAGTAGTATAGGGGCGGGCACTGAAGCTTTCTTT
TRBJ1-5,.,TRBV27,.,CASIFQEYSNQPQHF,TGTGCCAGCATCTTCCAGGAATATAGCAATCAGCCCCAGCATTTT
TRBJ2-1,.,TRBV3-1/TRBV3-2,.,CASGRSGGSYNEQFF,TGTGCCAGTGGGAGGAGCGGAGGCTCCTACAATGAGCAGTTCTTC
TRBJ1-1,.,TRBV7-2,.,CASSLERVRDTEAFF,TGTGCCAGCAGCTTAGAGAGGGTTCGGGACACTGAAGCTTTCTTT
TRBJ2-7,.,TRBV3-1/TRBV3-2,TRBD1,CASSQGQGGNYEQYF,TGTGCCAGCAGCCAAGGACAGGGGGGGAACTACGAGCAGTACTTC
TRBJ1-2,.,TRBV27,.,CASRGTGKYGYTF,TGTGCCAGCAGAGGTACAGGGAAGTATGGCTACACCTTC
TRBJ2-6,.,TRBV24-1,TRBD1,CATSARQGKNSGANVLTF,TGTGCCACCAGTGCCCGACAGGGGAAAAACTCTGGGGCCAACGTCCTGACTTTC
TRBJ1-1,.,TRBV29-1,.,CSVIPEAFF,TGCAGCGTCATCCCTGAAGCTTTCTTT
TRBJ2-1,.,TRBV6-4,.,CASSIGTPPINEQFF,TGTGCCAGCAGTATCGGGACTCCGCCAATCAATGAGCAGTTCTTC
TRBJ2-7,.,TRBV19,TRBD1,CASKGGVPSEQYF,TGTGCCAGTAAAGGGGGCGTACCGTCCGAGCAGTACTTC
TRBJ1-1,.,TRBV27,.,CASSPGRVTEAFF,TGTGCCAGCAGCCCGGGGAGGGTTACTGAAGCTTTCTTT
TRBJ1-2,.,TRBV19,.,CASSIGSEEEWTKKDYGYTF,TGTGCCAGTAGTATTGGGAGTGAGGAAGAGTGGACGAAAAAGGACTATGGCTACACCTTC
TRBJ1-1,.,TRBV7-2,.,CASSLSHTTEAFF,TGTGCCAGCAGCTTGTCCCACACCACTGAAGCTTTCTTT
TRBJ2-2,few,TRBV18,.,CASSALGRQAANTGELFF,TGTGCCAGCTCCGCGTTGGGGCGACAGGCCGCGAACACCGGGGAGCTGTTTTTT
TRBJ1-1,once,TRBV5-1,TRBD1,CASQFGQGDTEAFF,TGCGCCAGTCAGTTTGGACAGGGGGACACTGAAGCTTTCTTT
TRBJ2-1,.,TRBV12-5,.,CASGQYQKAYNEQFF,TGTGCTAGTGGGCAGTACCAGAAAGCCTACAATGAGCAGTTCTTC
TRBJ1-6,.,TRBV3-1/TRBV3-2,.,CASKLTQNSPLHF,TGTGCCAGCAAGCTCACTCAAAATTCACCCCTCCACTTT
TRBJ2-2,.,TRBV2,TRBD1,CASSEIEAGGTGELFF,TGTGCCAGCAGTGAAATTGAGGCAGGGGGAACCGGGGAGCTGTTTTTT
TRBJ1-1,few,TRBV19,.,CASSIGGNTEAFF,TGTGCCAGTAGTATAGGAGGAAACACTGAAGCTTTCTTT
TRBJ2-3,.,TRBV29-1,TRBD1,CSVLLDRGSTDTQYF,TGCAGCGTCCTTCTTGACAGGGGAAGCACAGATACGCAGTATTTT
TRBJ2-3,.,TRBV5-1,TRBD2,CASSPLAGGNTDTQYF,TGCGCCAGCAGCCCACTAGCGGGGGGGAACACAGATACGCAGTATTTT
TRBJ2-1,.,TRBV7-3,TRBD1,CASSPTGGSRDEQFF,TGTGCCAGCAGCCCGACAGGGGGATCCCGGGATGAGCAGTTCTTC
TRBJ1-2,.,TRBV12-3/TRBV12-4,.,CAITPAGPYGYTF,TGTGCCATTACCCCGGCAGGTCCTTATGGCTACACCTTC
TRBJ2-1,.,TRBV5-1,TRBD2,CASSSAPLGLAGVQGEQFF,TGCGCCAGCAGCTCTGCCCCCCTGGGACTAGCGGGAGTGCAGGGTGAGCAGTTCTTC
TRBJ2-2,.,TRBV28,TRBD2,CASQAGGNTGELFF,TGTGCCAGCCAAGCGGGGGGGAACACCGGGGAGCTGTTTTTT
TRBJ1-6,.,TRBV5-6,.,CASGETGSSYNSPLHF,TGTGCCAGCGGAGAGACCGGGAGCTCCTATAATTCACCCCTCCACTTT
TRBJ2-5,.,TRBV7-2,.,CASSLGNTGETQYF,TGTGCCAGCAGCTTAGGGAATACCGGGGAGACCCAGTACTTC
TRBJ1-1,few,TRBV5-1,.,CASNRGSWNTEAFF,TGCGCCAGCAATAGGGGGAGCTGGAACACTGAAGCTTTCTTT
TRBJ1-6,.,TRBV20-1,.,CSASGPINSPLHF,TGCAGTGCTAGTGGGCCCATCAATTCACCCCTCCACTTT
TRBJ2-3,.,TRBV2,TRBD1,CASSAGTGNTDTQYF,TGTGCCAGCAGTGCCGGGACAGGGAACACAGATACGCAGTATTTT
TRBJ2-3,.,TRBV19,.,CASRAGAGDTQYF,TGTGCCAGTCGGGCAGGGGCGGGAGATACGCAGTATTTT
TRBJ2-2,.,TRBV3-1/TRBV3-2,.,CASSLSNAVGELFF,TGTGCCAGCAGCCTCTCTAACGCGGTCGGGGAGCTGTTTTTT
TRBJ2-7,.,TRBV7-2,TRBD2,CASSRTGTSQNEQYF,TGTGCCAGCAGCCGTACCGGGACTAGCCAGAACGAGCAGTACTTC
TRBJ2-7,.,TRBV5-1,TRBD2,CASSLTSGNSYEQYF,TGCGCCAGCAGCTTGACTAGCGGGAACTCCTACGAGCAGTACTTC
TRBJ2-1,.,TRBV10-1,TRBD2,CASRREELGEQFF,TGCGCCAGCAGGCGGGAGGAATTGGGTGAGCAGTTCTTC
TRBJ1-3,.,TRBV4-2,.,CASSQVESSGNTIYF,TGTGCCAGCAGCCAAGTCGAGAGCTCTGGAAACACCATATATTTT
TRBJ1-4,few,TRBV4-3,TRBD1,CASSLNPGQGNEKLFF,TGCGCCAGCAGCCTCAACCCGGGACAGGGTAATGAAAAACTGTTTTTT
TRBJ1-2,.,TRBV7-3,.,CASSLTGGYGYTF,TGTGCCAGCAGCTTAACAGGGGGCTATGGCTACACCTTC
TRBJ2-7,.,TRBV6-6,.,CASSYSTDGIPYEQYF,TGTGCCAGCAGTTACTCGACCGACGGGATCCCCTACGAGCAGTACTTC
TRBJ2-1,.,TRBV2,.,CASTGGGNNEQFF,TGTGCCAGCACGGGGGGCGGGAACAATGAGCAGTTCTTC
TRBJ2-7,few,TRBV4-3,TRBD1,CASSQAATGSYEQYF,TGCGCCAGCAGCCAAGCTGCGACAGGGAGTTACGAGCAGTACTTC
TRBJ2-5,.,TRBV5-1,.,CASSPTFPTGETQYF,TGCGCCAGCAGCCCCACCTTTCCTACGGGGGAGACCCAGTACTTC
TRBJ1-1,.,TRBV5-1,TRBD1,CASNIGTGLNTEAFF,TGCGCCAGCAACATCGGGACAGGGCTGAACACTGAAGCTTTCTTT
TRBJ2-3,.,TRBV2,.,CASSGELDTQYF,TGTGCCAGCAGTGGGGAGCTAGATACGCAGTATTTT
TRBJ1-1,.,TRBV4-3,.,CASSQDPRSGTEAFF,TGCGCCAGCAGCCAAGATCCCAGGAGCGGAACTGAAGCTTTCTTT
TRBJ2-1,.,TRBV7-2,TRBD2,CASSAAGLTSYNEQFF,TGTGCCAGCAGCGCAGCGGGGCTCACCTCCTACAATGAGCAGTTCTTC
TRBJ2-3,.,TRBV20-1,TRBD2,CSASWAGVDTQYF,TGCAGTGCTAGTTGGGCGGGAGTTGATACGCAGTATTTT
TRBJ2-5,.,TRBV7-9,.,CASSTGFPETQYF,TGTGCCAGCAGCACAGGGTTCCCAGAGACCCAGTACTTC